The 29 T cell receptor beta chains in this list originate from one sample, sequenced in a study of cytomegalovirus exposure and HLA in healthy donors. Primers for the PCR totalled 60 Vbeta and 13 Jbeta. TCRdb's table, derived via immunoSEQ multiplex PCR, lists solely in-frame clones and lacks some. The data contain 150,000 to 200,000 clones, 70% to 80% of them singletons. Sequenced input: PBMCs. The source is a woman aged 45-60 years in good health and CMV-seronegative.

The chain carries TRBV5-1 and TRBJ1-5; a possible D gene is TRBD1 (6 bases). V lost 10 bases to trimming and J lost 1 base, with 21 bases between them. Germline assignment: CDR1 SGHRS and CDR2 YFSETQ. The CDR3 is made up of 16 amino acids. The CDR3 coding sequence is TGCGCCCCCAATTTCCGGGGTGGACAGAGCAATCAGCCCCAGCATTTT. It codes for CAPNFRGGQSNQPQHF.

The CDR3 nucleotides read TGCAGCGTAGCCACACAGGGGAATGATGGCTACACCTTC. It is translated as CSVATQGNDGYTF. This rearrangement joins TRBV29-1 to TRBJ1-2, with TRBD1 identical over 7 bases. This CDR3 region has 13 residues. V was pared by 6 bases and J by 6 bases, with 10 bases of the junction left unmatched. Germline values: CDR1 SQVTM, CDR2 ANQGSEA.

This clone was recorded only once. The genes are TRBV30 and TRBJ1-1; D perhaps matches TRBD1 (5 bases). Trimming shortened V by 3 bases and J by 10 bases, and 18 bases separated the two germline ends. The CDR3 is made up of 13 amino acids. In germline, CDR1 is GTSNPN, CDR2 SVGIG (reference sequence). CDR3 sequence: CAWSSGGSEAAFF. CDR3 sequence (DNA): TGTGCCTGGAGCTCGGGGGGGTCAGAGGCAGCTTTCTTT.

V and J are TRBV18 and TRBJ2-7; 7 bases map to TRBD2. The V gene end was trimmed by 3 bases and the J gene end by 3 bases; junction bases not matched to a gene: 5. CDR3 length: 14 residues. The germline CDR1 and CDR2 sequences are KGHSH and LQKENI. Written as DNA, the CDR3 is TGTGCCAGCTCACCCCTCGGGGGGAACTACGAGCAGTACTTC. The encoded protein is CASSPLGGNYEQYF.

This chain uses TRBV28 with TRBJ2-7; the D is unclear. This CDR3 has 13 residues. From germline, CDR1 is MDHEN and CDR2 SYDVKM. V lost 4 bases to trimming and J lost 2 bases, with 9 bases between them. In nucleotides, the CDR3 is TGTGCCAGCAGTTCCCCTCTACCCTACGAGCAGTACTTC. Protein: CASSSPLPYEQYF.

The chain employs TRBV9 and TRBJ2-3; possibly TRBD2 for D (6 bases). V gave up 3 bases and J gave up 1 base, with 6 bases separating them. Germline CDR1 SGDLS, CDR2 YYNGEE. This CDR3 is built from 13 residues. The CDR3 is CASSGGGTDTQYF. CDR3 coding DNA: TGTGCCAGCAGCGGGGGGGGCACAGATACGCAGTATTTT.

In this sample, this clone turned up a few times. The chain couples TRBV29-1 to TRBJ1-1; D is ambiguous. This CDR3 region has 13 residues. V was shortened by 5 bases and J by 1 base, with 11 bases between the two germline ends. CDR1 SQVTM and CDR2 ANQGSEA come from the germline V gene. DNA for the CDR3: TGCAGCGTTCTGGGCTTCCAGAACACTGAAGCTTTCTTT. Translated, it gives CSVLGFQNTEAFF.

The chain joins TRBV5-1 to TRBJ1-2; TRBD1 matches at 7 bases. The CDR3 runs to 17 residues. The germline V gene encodes CDR1 SGHRS and CDR2 YFSETQ. The junction had 9 bases not matched to a gene; V was cut back by 1 base and J by 0 bases. The CDR3 region is CASSLSPGTVANYGYTF. The CDR3 nucleotides read TGCGCCAGCAGCTTGAGTCCCGGGACAGTAGCTAACTATGGCTACACCTTC.

This chain connects TRBV19 to TRBJ2-3; D remains ambiguous. The CDR3 consists of 14 residues. Between the trimmed V and J ends, which lost 5 bases and 0 bases, there was a span of 9 bases. Germline V gives CDR1 LNHDA, CDR2 SQIVND (reference sequence). The DNA for the CDR3 is TGTGCCAGTAGTTCCCAGTCTAGCACAGATACGCAGTATTTT. Translation gives CASSSQSSTDTQYF.

This rearrangement joins TRBV2 to TRBJ2-3; 9 nucleotides agree with TRBD1. Germline CDR1 reads SNHLY; CDR2 reads FYNNEI. J lost 4 bases, V lost 11 bases, and 7 bases had no gene match. The CDR3 is made up of 13 amino acids. Written as DNA, the CDR3 is TGTGCCGGCCGGGACAGGGAGGCAGATACGCAGTATTTT. It codes for CAGRDREADTQYF.

This chain uses TRBV29-1 with TRBJ2-1; TRBD2 aligns across 13 bases. V was pared by 6 bases and J by 10 bases, with 9 bases of the junction left unmatched. CDR1 and CDR2 from the germline V gene are SQVTM and ANQGSEA. The CDR3 extends over 14 amino acids. The chain's CDR3 is CSVGTSGIPGEQFF. The DNA for the CDR3 is TGCAGCGTCGGGACTAGCGGGATCCCCGGGGAGCAGTTCTTC.

The chain couples TRBV9 to TRBJ2-5; the D gene is possibly TRBD2 (5 bases). V lost 0 bases to trimming and J lost 2 bases, with 11 bases between them. The CDR3 covers 15 residues. Per the germline V gene, CDR1 is SGDLS and CDR2 is YYNGEE. CDR3: CASSVASGYQETQYF. The CDR3 DNA follows: TGTGCCAGCAGCGTAGCGAGCGGCTATCAAGAGACCCAGTACTTC.

The CDR3 DNA reads TGTGCCAGCAGCAAGGACAGGGACACTGAAGCTTTCTTT. It codes for CASSKDRDTEAFF. The chain is built from TRBV6-4 and TRBJ1-1; 8 nucleotides agree with TRBD1. V gave up 6 bases and J gave up 3 bases; unmatched junction bases: 3. The germline V gene encodes CDR1 MRHNA and CDR2 SNTAGT. There are 13 residues in the CDR3.

The V and J genes are TRBV7-2 and TRBJ1-3; no firm D call. The germline V gene has CDR1 SGHTA and CDR2 FQGNSA. With 5 bases removed from V and 0 bases from J, the gap between germline ends came to 20 bases. The CDR3 contains 18 residues. CDR3 nucleotide sequence: TGTGCCAGCAGCCGACGGTGGAGGGTTTACGGCTCTGGAAACACCATATATTTT. Amino acid sequence: CASSRRWRVYGSGNTIYF.

The chain couples TRBV6-6 to TRBJ1-5; perhaps TRBD1 as D (6 bases). The germline V and J ends were trimmed by 2 bases and 4 bases, with 12 bases remaining between them. Germline V gene data show CDR1 as MNHNY and CDR2 as SVGAGI (reference sequence). This CDR3 is 15 amino acids long. Here the CDR3 reads CASSYIEGVNQPQHF. CDR3 sequence (DNA): TGTGCCAGCAGTTACATAGAGGGGGTGAATCAGCCCCAGCATTTT.

J is TRBJ1-2 and V is TRBV5-1; 9 nucleotides agree with TRBD1. Germline lookup yields CDR1 SGHRS and CDR2 YFSETQ. The CDR3 sequence is 20 residues long. J was trimmed by 0 bases and V by 0 bases; bases with no gene match: 15. The CDR3 reads CASSLVPGTGRNPTNYGYTF. The CDR3 nucleotides are TGCGCCAGCAGCTTGGTCCCCGGGACAGGGCGGAATCCTACTAACTATGGCTACACCTTC.

This clone was picked up a small number of times. The chain recombines TRBV6-6 with TRBJ1-4, with D maybe TRBD1 (5 bases). Trimming removed 5 bases at V and 10 bases at J, with 11 bases between. The CDR3 extends over 12 amino acids. Germline V gene sequence: CDR1 MNHNY, CDR2 SVGAGI (reference sequence). Written as DNA, the CDR3 is TGTGCCAGCAGTGCTACGGGGGGAAAACTGTTTTTT. It yields the protein CASSATGGKLFF.

The genes are TRBV7-3 and TRBJ2-5; 12 bases are shared with TRBD2. The DNA end lines up better with TRBJ2-7; the J call may be wrong. The CDR3 sequence is 15 residues long. The germline V gene has CDR1 SGHTA and CDR2 FQGTGA. The CDR3, as DNA: TGTGCCAGCAGCCCTAACGGACTAGCGGGGTCCGAGCAGTACTTC. Amino acid sequence: CASSPNGLAGSEQYF.

This clone was found a few times. This sequence joins TRBV6-6 and TRBJ1-1; D gene unclear. The CDR3 loop spans 12 amino acids. Germline V gene lookup returns CDR1 MNHNY and CDR2 SVGAGI (reference sequence). The V gene lost 9 bases and the J gene lost 0 bases, with 8 bases spanning the gap. CDR3 amino acids: CASSRVNTEAFF. The CDR3 DNA is TGTGCCAGTTCGAGGGTGAACACTGAAGCTTTCTTT.

This rearrangement joins TRBV11-1 to TRBJ2-7; D may be TRBD1 (6 bases). Between the trimmed V and J ends, which lost 5 bases and 6 bases, there was a span of 14 bases. CDR1 is SGHAT and CDR2 is FQDESV in the germline V gene (reference sequence). The CDR3 covers 13 residues. CDR3 nucleotides: TGTGCCAGCAGCGAAGTTTCAGGGGCCGAGCAGTACTTC. Its protein product is CASSEVSGAEQYF. The full variable domain, rest sourced from reference TRBV11-1 and TRBJ2-7, is EAEVAQSPRYKITEKSQAVAFWCDPISGHATLYWYRQILGQGPELLVQFQDESVVDDSQLPKDRFSAERLKGVDSTLKIQPAELGDSAMYLCASSEVSGAEQYFGPGTRLTVT.

CDR3 DNA: TGTGCCAGCAGCTTGGGGGGCGGGGGGCCCAGATACAATGAGCAGTTCTTC. Its translation: CASSLGGGGPRYNEQFF. The chain employs TRBV7-8 and TRBJ2-1, with 8 bases matching TRBD2. The CDR3 contains 17 residues. The V gene end was trimmed by 3 bases and the J gene end by 4 bases; junction bases not matched to a gene: 11. Germline CDR1 and CDR2: SGHVS and FQNEAQ.

The chain couples TRBV28 to TRBJ1-2; TRBD1 aligns across 9 bases. Germline values: CDR1 MDHEN, CDR2 SYDVKM. Germline trimming cut 10 bases from V and 3 bases from J; bases unmatched to any gene: 6. The CDR3 sequence is 13 residues long. The CDR3 sequence is CATQRDRDYGYTF. The CDR3 coding sequence is TGTGCCACGCAAAGGGACAGGGACTATGGCTACACCTTC.

This chain connects TRBV11-1 to TRBJ2-7; 13 bases are a match to TRBD2. The CDR3 totals 15 residues. Germline V gene sequence: CDR1 SGHAT, CDR2 FQDESV (reference sequence). V lost 5 bases and J lost 2; bases outside the gene matches: 3. DNA of the CDR3: TGTGCCAGCAGCAGGACTAGCGGGAGCCCCTACGAGCAGTACTTC. Translation: CASSRTSGSPYEQYF.

CDR3 region: CASSQEDRAGQPQHF. The CDR3 region has the DNA TGTGCCAGCAGCCAGGAGGACAGGGCAGGGCAGCCCCAGCATTTT. The chain employs TRBV4-2 and TRBJ1-5, with TRBD1 matching 8 bases. CDR1 and CDR2 from the germline V gene are LGHNA and YNFKEQ. With V trimmed by 3 bases and J by 7 bases, 8 bases remained unmatched. The CDR3 totals 15 residues.

The V gene is TRBV9, the J gene TRBJ2-5; 9 bases fit TRBD1. From germline, CDR1 is SGDLS and CDR2 YYNGEE. With V trimmed by 3 bases and J by 1 base, 7 bases remained unmatched. The CDR3 has 16 amino acids. The DNA for the CDR3 is TGTGCCAGCAGCGAGGGGTGGGGACAGGGCCAAGAGACCCAGTACTTC. This sequence encodes CASSEGWGQGQETQYF.

This sequence joins TRBV2 and TRBJ1-1; maybe TRBD1 (6 bases). CDR1 is SNHLY and CDR2 is FYNNEI in the germline V gene. The length of the CDR3 is 15 residues. The V and J ends lost 4 bases and 4 bases respectively, with 16 bases between them. The CDR3 region has the DNA TGTGCCAGCAGTGCACAAACAGGGCAGTCCACTGAAGCTTTCTTT. The encoded protein is CASSAQTGQSTEAFF.

The chain has TRBV11-2 and TRBJ1-6; D not resolved. V gave up 2 bases and J gave up 9 bases, with 17 bases separating them. This CDR3 is built from 16 residues. CDR1 is SGHAT, CDR2 FQNNGV, per germline. CDR3: CASSLHGGGWGSPLHF. The DNA of the CDR3 is TGTGCCAGCAGCTTACACGGTGGAGGGTGGGGTTCACCCCTCCACTTT.

V usage is TRBV30 and J usage is TRBJ2-1; 10 bases agree with TRBD2. The V and J ends lost 2 bases and 6 bases, in that order; junction bases with no gene match: 4. The germline V gene encodes CDR1 GTSNPN and CDR2 SVGIG (reference sequence). The CDR3 is 14 residues long. Written as DNA, the CDR3 is TGTGCCTGGAGTAACAGCGGGGGGGTCAATGAGCAGTTCTTC. Its protein is CAWSNSGGVNEQFF.

The chain has TRBV21-1 and TRBJ2-7; no check of the table's D call, TRBD1, against the DNA was made. TRBV21-1 is recorded as a pseudogene. This CDR3 is built from 15 residues. CDR3 nucleotides: TGTGCCAGCAGCCCTCGGGACAGGGGCTCCTACGAGCAGTACTTC. It codes for CASSPRDRGSYEQYF.